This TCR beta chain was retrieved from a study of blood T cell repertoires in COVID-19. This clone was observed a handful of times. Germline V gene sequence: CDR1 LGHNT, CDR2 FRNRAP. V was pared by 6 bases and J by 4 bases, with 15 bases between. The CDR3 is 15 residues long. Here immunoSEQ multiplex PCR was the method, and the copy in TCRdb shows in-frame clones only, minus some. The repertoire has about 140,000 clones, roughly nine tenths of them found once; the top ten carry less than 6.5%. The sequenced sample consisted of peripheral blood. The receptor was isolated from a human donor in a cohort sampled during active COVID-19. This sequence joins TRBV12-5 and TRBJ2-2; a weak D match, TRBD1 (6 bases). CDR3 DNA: TGTGCTAGTGGGGGGGCCGACGGGTTCACCGGGGAGCTGTTTTTT. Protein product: CASGGADGFTGELFF.